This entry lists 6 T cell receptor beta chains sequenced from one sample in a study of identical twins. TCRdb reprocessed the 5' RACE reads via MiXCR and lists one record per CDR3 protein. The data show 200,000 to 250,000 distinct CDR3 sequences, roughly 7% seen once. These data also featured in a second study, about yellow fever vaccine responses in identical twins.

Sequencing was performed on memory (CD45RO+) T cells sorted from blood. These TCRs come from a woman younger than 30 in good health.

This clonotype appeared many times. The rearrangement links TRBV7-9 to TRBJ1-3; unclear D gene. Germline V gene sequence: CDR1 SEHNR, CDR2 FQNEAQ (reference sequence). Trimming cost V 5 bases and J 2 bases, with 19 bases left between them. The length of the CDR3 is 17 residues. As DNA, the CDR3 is TGTGCCAGCAGCCTCGCAAAGGGAGCTAACACTGGAAACACCATATATTTT. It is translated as CASSLAKGANTGNTIYF.

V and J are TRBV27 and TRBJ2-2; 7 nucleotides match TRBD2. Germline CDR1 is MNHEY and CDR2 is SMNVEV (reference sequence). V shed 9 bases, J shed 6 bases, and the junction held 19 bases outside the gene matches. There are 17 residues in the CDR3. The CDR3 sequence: CASFSGQRDVYSGELFF. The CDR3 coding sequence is TGTGCCAGTTTTTCTGGTCAGCGGGATGTTTATTCCGGGGAGCTGTTTTTT.

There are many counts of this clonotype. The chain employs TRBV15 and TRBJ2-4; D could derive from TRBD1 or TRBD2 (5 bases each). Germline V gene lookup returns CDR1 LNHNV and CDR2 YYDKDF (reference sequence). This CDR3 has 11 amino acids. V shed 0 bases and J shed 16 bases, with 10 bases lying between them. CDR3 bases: TGTGCCACCAGCAGAGAGGGGGATATTTACTTC. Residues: CATSREGDIYF.

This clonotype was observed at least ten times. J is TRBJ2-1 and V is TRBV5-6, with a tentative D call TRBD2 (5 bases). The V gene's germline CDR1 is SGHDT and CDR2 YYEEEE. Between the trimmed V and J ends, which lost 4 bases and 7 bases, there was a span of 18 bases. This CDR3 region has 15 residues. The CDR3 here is CASSGGPKPENEQFF. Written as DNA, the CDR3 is TGTGCCAGCAGCGGAGGCCCTAAGCCGGAAAATGAGCAGTTCTTC.

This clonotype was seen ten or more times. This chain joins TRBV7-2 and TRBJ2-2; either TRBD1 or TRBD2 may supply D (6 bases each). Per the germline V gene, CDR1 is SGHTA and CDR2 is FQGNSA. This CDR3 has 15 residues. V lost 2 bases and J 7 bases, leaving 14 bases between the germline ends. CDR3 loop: CASSLQGTGGGELFF. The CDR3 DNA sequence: TGTGCCAGCAGCTTACAGGGGACTGGTGGCGGGGAGCTGTTTTTT.

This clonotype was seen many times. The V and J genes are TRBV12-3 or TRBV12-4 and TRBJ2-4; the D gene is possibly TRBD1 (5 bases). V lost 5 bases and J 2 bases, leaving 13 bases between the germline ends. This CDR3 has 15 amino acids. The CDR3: CASSPPPGTKNIQYF. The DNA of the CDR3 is TGTGCCAGCAGTCCCCCGCCAGGGACCAAAAACATTCAGTACTTC.